Each of the 5 T cell receptor beta chains below was sequenced from the same sample in a study of blood T cell repertoires in COVID-19. TCRdb's table, derived via immunoSEQ multiplex PCR, lists solely in-frame clones and lacks some. The sample lists about 140,000 clones, around 72% occurring once. Material: peripheral blood. The receptor source for this set is an older woman with acute or convalescent COVID-19.

The genes are TRBV9 and TRBJ1-6; unclear D gene. V lost 3 bases and J 5 bases, leaving 9 bases between the germline ends. CDR3 length: 14 residues. Germline assignment: CDR1 SGDLS and CDR2 YYNGEE. Written as DNA, the CDR3 is TGTGCCAGCAGCGAACGACACAATAATTCACCCCTCCACTTT. Protein sequence: CASSERHNNSPLHF.

The CDR3 reads CASSVAGYSNQPQHF. In nucleotides, the CDR3 is TGTGCCAGCAGCGTAGCAGGGTATAGCAATCAGCCCCAGCATTTT. V is TRBV9 and J is TRBJ1-5; TRBD1 is a possible D gene (5 bases). V shed 0 bases and J shed 0 bases, with 7 bases lying between them. The CDR3 consists of 15 residues. The germline V gene has CDR1 SGDLS and CDR2 YYNGEE.

This chain uses TRBV5-4 with TRBJ2-5; the match to TRBD2 covers 7 bases. CDR1 and CDR2 from the germline V gene are SGHNT and YYREEE (reference sequence). J lost 1 base, V lost 2 bases, and 5 bases had no gene match. This CDR3 contains 15 residues. The CDR3 spells CASSFGGRSQETQYF. The CDR3 DNA follows: TGTGCCAGCAGCTTCGGGGGGAGAAGCCAAGAGACCCAGTACTTC.

This clone came up once. The junction and the germline gene differ at one end; a read error may be behind it. The CDR3 DNA sequence: TGTGCCAGCAGTTCTCCCGTGGCAGGGGAGTATAGTTCACCCCTCCACTTT. This codes for CASSSPVAGEYSSPLHF. The chain is built from TRBV28 and TRBJ1-6, with a possible D match to TRBD1 (6 bases). This CDR3 comprises 17 residues. CDR1 and CDR2 from the germline V gene are MDHEN and SYDVKM.

This clone was observed a few times. A read error may produce the germline difference seen at one junction end. The chain links TRBV5-6 to TRBJ1-1, with D unresolved. Germline assignment: CDR1 SGHDT and CDR2 YYEEEE. The CDR3 spans 14 residues. The CDR3 protein is CASSAVGSPFRFYF. The CDR3 DNA reads as TGTGCCAGCAGCGCGGTCGGGAGCCCATTTCGGTTTTATTTT.